The TCR beta chain under discussion was sequenced for a study of T cells in Graves' hyperthyroidism and ophthalmopathy. Study overall: Initial diagnosis, before any treatment, was when peripheral blood was collected.

This CDR3 has 16 residues. V shed 5 bases and J shed 4 bases, with 18 bases lying between them. The V gene's germline CDR1 is MNHEY and CDR2 SVGEGT. TCR beta CDR3 regions were amplified from RNA. The TCR CDR3 first-round RT-PCR relied on the HTBI primer set. Each CDR3 protein gets one entry after TCRdb re-called the multiplex PCR reads with MiXCR. This sample has over 350,000 distinct CDR3 sequences; roughly 20% occur once, and the top ten carry 40% to 45%. From approximately 9.1 ml of fresh peripheral blood, PBMCs were isolated. In its sample, this clonotype was seen a few times. What it binds is unknown. Findings of the study overall: Most clonotypes that expanded in the thyroid above 0.001 also showed up in blood. Using 13 V-J features, a model discriminated ophthalmopathy from stable hyperthyroidism.

Sequencing used blood. The genes are TRBV6-2 or TRBV6-3 and TRBJ1-3; the D is unclear. The receptor was isolated from a young man with Graves' ophthalmopathy. CDR3 nucleotide sequence: TGTGCCAGCAGTGTTTTCCGGGATTCGGCCGGAAACACCATATATTTT. Amino acids: CASSVFRDSAGNTIYF.